One sample yielded the 2 T cell receptor beta chains listed below, sequenced in a study of spatial heterogeneity in lung cancer. Time point described: sample taken at primary tumor resection. Sequencing covered unsorted whole RNA taken from tumor, nontumor lung or frozen PBMC. TCRdb re-called the 5' RACE reads with MiXCR, one entry per CDR3 protein. The sample yields about 82,000 distinct CDR3 sequences, roughly 13% seen once. Here the sequenced sample was PBMCs, taken at surgery. Source of these receptors: a male donor with early-stage non-small cell lung cancer.

The table lists this clonotype with a few counts. The V gene is TRBV6-9, the J gene TRBJ2-1; 12 bases match TRBD2. The CDR3 loop spans 19 amino acids. Losses at the gene ends were 7 bases for V and 2 bases for J; bases not matched to a gene: 15. Germline CDR1 reads MNHGY; CDR2 reads SVAAGI. The CDR3 sequence is CASTHAPGTSGCPYNEQFF. As DNA, the CDR3 is TGTGCCAGCACCCACGCCCCCGGGACTAGCGGGTGCCCCTACAATGAGCAGTTCTTC.

This clonotype was recorded a few times. The J gene is TRBJ2-1, the V gene TRBV30; 13 bases are shared with TRBD2. V shed 0 bases, J shed 0 bases, and the junction held 8 bases outside the gene matches. The CDR3 spans 19 residues. Germline V gives CDR1 GTSNPN, CDR2 SVGIG (reference sequence). CDR3 loop: CAWSVIGLAGDLSYNEQFF. The DNA of the CDR3 is TGTGCCTGGAGTGTCATTGGACTAGCGGGAGATCTCTCCTACAATGAGCAGTTCTTC.